This entry is about one T cell receptor (beta chain). This clone's antigen is unknown. No much larger clone is present one base from it, and per-base qualities are unavailable. The CDR3, from cysteine to phenylalanine, totals 15 residues. Kept here is only the CDR3 DNA, which spans 45 bases and is read in frame from base 1. A distance of 13 bases separates the germline ends of V and J, which lose 3 bases and 2 bases respectively. Reading the germline V gene (reference sequence) gives CDR1 SEHNR and CDR2 FQNEAQ. These data belong to a study of T cell repertoires in cytomegalovirus infection (dated by TCRdb to between 2019 and 2020). A note on the overall study: Because public TCR beta signatures pointed to carriage of CMV infection together with the matching HLA type, the HLA type of each donor mattered for the analysis. The research as a whole found: In both this cohort and an independent cohort of over 350 donors, the cumulative frequency of public TCR beta family members distinguished carriers of CMV infection plus the relevant HLA type. The ex vivo response was dominated by HLA-C-restricted CMV-specific TCR beta clonotypes, and the single most frequent clonotype in two of eight donors was supplied by these HLA-C-restricted clonotypes.

The instrument given in TCRdb is Illumina HiSeq 1500. Starting from the raw public reads, TCRdb applied fastp trimming at Q25, assembled clones with MiXCR and retained in-frame beta chains. Entries are consolidated by CDR3 protein sequence, retaining the most common genes and DNA. The sample profile shows 150,000 to 200,000 distinct CDR3 sequences; about a sixth of them were found once. 25% of the sample is taken by the ten largest. This TCR came from a human donor in good health (CMV status not recorded). Some clones in this sample may be carry-over from other donors' samples. The source material was CD8+ T cells from PBMCs. The chain is assembled from TRBV7-9 and TRBJ1-1; no D segment can be confidently identified. The CDR3: CASSFIIEANTEAFF. The sequenced DNA is TGTGCCAGCAGCTTCATAATTGAAGCTAACACTGAAGCTTTCTTT.